These T cell receptor beta chains were read from a single sample in a study of blood T cell repertoires in COVID-19. The protocol was immunoSEQ multiplex PCR, while the TCRdb copy is restricted to in-frame clones and leaves out a portion. This table has about 98,000 clones, around 90% appearing once. The material sequenced was peripheral blood. All receptors come from a man aged 18 to 29 with acute or convalescent COVID-19. CDR3s include the opening cysteine and the closing phenylalanine or tryptophan. Fields, in order: clone size, J gene, V gene, D gene, CDR3 protein, CDR3 DNA. A D gene is named only where the DNA matches it firmly. The size field is filled for only some rows; it gives once, few, many or a size class.

>.|TRBJ1-4|TRBV18|TRBD1
CASSPRGANEKLFF
TGTGCCAGCTCACCCAGGGGGGCTAATGAAAAACTGTTTTTT
>.|TRBJ1-5|TRBV5-6|TRBD1
CASSFGYRGGNQPQHF
TGTGCCAGCAGCTTTGGTTACAGGGGTGGCAATCAGCCCCAGCATTTT
>once|TRBJ2-5|TRBV3-1/TRBV3-2|.
CASSQVEYQETQYF
TGTGCCAGCAGCCAAGTGGAGTACCAAGAGACCCAGTACTTC
>.|TRBJ1-1|TRBV12-3/TRBV12-4|.
CASSWEGNTEAFF
TGTGCCAGCAGTTGGGAGGGGAACACTGAAGCTTTCTTT
>.|TRBJ2-4|TRBV29-1|TRBD2
CSAGTSGGLAKNIQYF
TGCAGCGCCGGGACTAGCGGGGGATTAGCCAAAAACATTCAGTACTTC
>.|TRBJ1-2|TRBV21-1|.
CASSPPGGFYGYTF
TGTGCCAGCAGCCCCCCGGGGGGGTTCTATGGCTACACCTTC
>once|TRBJ1-6|TRBV25-1|.
CASSDKERPNSPLHF
TGTGCCAGCAGTGATAAGGAGCGCCCCAATTCACCCCTCCACTTT
>.|TRBJ1-3|TRBV19|.
CASSFPGTGNTIYF
TGTGCCAGTAGTTTCCCGGGGACTGGAAACACCATATATTTT
>.|TRBJ2-1|TRBV4-1|TRBD2
CASSQPSGSRDEQFF
TGCGCCAGCAGCCAACCTAGCGGGTCCCGCGATGAGCAGTTCTTC
>.|TRBJ1-1|TRBV9|.
CASSVHPSGARTEAFF
TGTGCCAGCAGCGTACACCCCTCAGGGGCACGGACTGAAGCTTTCTTT
>.|TRBJ2-7|TRBV6-5|TRBD2
CATLWRGDPYEQYF
TGTGCCACCCTTTGGCGGGGGGACCCCTACGAGCAGTACTTC
>.|TRBJ1-5|TRBV6-5|.
CASQGYQPQHF
TGTGCCAGCCAGGGGTATCAGCCCCAGCATTTT
>.|TRBJ2-5|TRBV9|.
CASSVESGAGETQYF
TGTGCCAGCAGCGTAGAGTCTGGGGCGGGGGAGACCCAGTACTTC
>.|TRBJ1-2|TRBV5-1|TRBD1
CASSLEGQSYGYTF
TGCGCCAGCAGCTTGGAGGGACAGAGCTATGGCTACACCTTC
>.|TRBJ2-7|TRBV13|.
CASSSWDTPGEQYF
TGTGCCAGCAGCTCCTGGGACACCCCGGGAGAGCAGTACTTC
>.|TRBJ1-3|TRBV4-2|.
CASTKEPLDRNTIYF
TGTGCCAGCACCAAAGAACCCCTAGACCGAAACACCATATATTTT
>.|TRBJ1-1|TRBV19|TRBD1
CASSRGQGAKSTEAFF
TGTGCCAGTAGTAGGGGACAGGGGGCTAAGAGCACTGAAGCTTTCTTT
>.|TRBJ1-6|TRBV11-2|.
CASSLGGGPNSPLHF
TGTGCCAGCAGCTTAGGTGGGGGCCCTAATTCACCCCTCCACTTT
>once|TRBJ1-2|TRBV14|TRBD1
CASSQGRTGHGYTF
TGTGCCAGCAGCCAAGGTCGGACAGGACATGGCTACACCTTC
>.|TRBJ1-2|TRBV6-5|.
CASSYSPGLLTGYTF
TGTGCCAGCAGTTACTCTCCCGGGTTGCTTACTGGCTACACCTTC
>few|TRBJ2-7|TRBV4-1|TRBD2
CASSQSGTSGVLKYEQYF
TGCGCCAGCAGCCAATCAGGGACTAGCGGGGTTTTAAAGTACGAGCAGTACTTC
>.|TRBJ2-7|TRBV18|.
CASSLGLTGSYEQYF
TGTGCCAGCTCACTCGGGTTGACAGGAAGCTACGAGCAGTACTTC
>.|TRBJ1-5|TRBV27|.
CASSQGYYQPQHF
TGTGCCAGCAGTCAGGGGTACTATCAGCCCCAGCATTTT
>.|TRBJ2-2|TRBV19|TRBD1
CASSRDRATDTGELFF
TGTGCCAGTAGTCGGGACAGGGCGACGGACACCGGGGAGCTGTTTTTT
>.|TRBJ1-2|TRBV19|TRBD1
CASSIGTGPYGYTF
TGTGCCAGTAGTATCGGGACAGGGCCCTATGGCTACACCTTC
>.|TRBJ2-1|TRBV24-1|.
CATSDTQRRGGFNEQFF
TGTGCCACCAGTGATACCCAACGAAGGGGGGGTTTTAATGAGCAGTTCTTC
>.|TRBJ2-1|TRBV30|TRBD2
CASDLAGSYNEQFF
TGTGCTTCGGACCTAGCGGGCTCCTACAATGAGCAGTTCTTC
>once|TRBJ2-6|TRBV7-9|.
CASSLVRGSGANVLTF
TGTGCCAGCAGCTTAGTCAGGGGATCTGGGGCCAACGTCCTGACTTTC
>.|TRBJ1-5|TRBV20-1|.
CSASTLRGSNQPQHF
TGCAGTGCTAGTACTTTACGCGGCAGCAATCAGCCCCAGCATTTT
>once|TRBJ1-2|TRBV7-2|.
CASSLGTANYGYTF
TGTGCCAGCAGCTTAGGTACAGCCAACTATGGCTACACCTTC
>.|TRBJ2-3|TRBV9|TRBD2
CASSVEAGGGTDTQYF
TGTGCCAGCAGCGTAGAAGCGGGGGGCGGGACAGATACGCAGTATTTT
>.|TRBJ2-1|TRBV12-5|TRBD2
CASGLVAKIGLLAGLTYNEQFF
TGTGCTAGTGGTTTGGTCGCTAAGATCGGACTATTAGCGGGGCTTACCTACAATGAGCAGTTCTTC
>.|TRBJ1-5|TRBV5-1|TRBD1
CASSWGTGNQPQHF
TGCGCCAGCAGCTGGGGGACAGGCAATCAGCCCCAGCATTTT
>.|TRBJ1-1|TRBV3-1/TRBV3-2|.
CASSQVRQLNTEAFF
TGTGCCAGCAGCCAAGTTCGACAATTGAACACTGAAGCTTTCTTT
>few|TRBJ1-1|TRBV4-2|.
CASSQDRDTEAFF
TGTGCCAGCAGCCAAGATCGGGACACTGAAGCTTTCTTT
>.|TRBJ1-1|TRBV6-4|.
CASSEGANTEAFF
TGTGCCAGCAGTGAGGGGGCGAACACTGAAGCTTTCTTT
>.|TRBJ2-1|TRBV4-1|TRBD2
CASSQASGRVNEQFF
TGCGCCAGCAGCCAAGCTAGCGGGAGGGTGAATGAGCAGTTCTTC
>.|TRBJ2-1|TRBV2|TRBD2
CATGGGTSIYNEQFF
TGTGCCACCGGAGGAGGGACTAGCATCTACAATGAGCAGTTCTTC
>.|TRBJ1-5|TRBV15|.
CATSSQMWRGSNQPQHF
TGTGCCACCAGCAGTCAGATGTGGCGAGGGAGCAATCAGCCCCAGCATTTT
>few|TRBJ2-1|TRBV19|TRBD1
CASSFRGHSYNEQFF
TGTGCCAGTAGTTTCAGGGGGCATTCCTACAATGAGCAGTTCTTC